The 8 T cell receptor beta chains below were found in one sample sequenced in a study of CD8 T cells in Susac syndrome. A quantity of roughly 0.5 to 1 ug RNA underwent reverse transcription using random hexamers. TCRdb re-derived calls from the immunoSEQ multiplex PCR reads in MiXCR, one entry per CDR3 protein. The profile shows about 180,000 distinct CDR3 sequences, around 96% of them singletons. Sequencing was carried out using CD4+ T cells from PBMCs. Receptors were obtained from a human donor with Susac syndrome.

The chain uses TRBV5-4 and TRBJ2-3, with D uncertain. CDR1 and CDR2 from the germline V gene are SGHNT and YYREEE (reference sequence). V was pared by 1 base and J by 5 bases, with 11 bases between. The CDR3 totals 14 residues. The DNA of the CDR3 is TGTGCCAGCAGCTTGATGCCCGTTAAAGATACGCAGTATTTT. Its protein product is CASSLMPVKDTQYF.

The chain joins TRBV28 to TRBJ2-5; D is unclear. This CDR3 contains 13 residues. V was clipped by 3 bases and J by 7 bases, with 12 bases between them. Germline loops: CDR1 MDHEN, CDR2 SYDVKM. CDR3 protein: CASSFPSLGTQYF. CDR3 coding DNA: TGTGCCAGCAGTTTCCCCAGTCTCGGGACCCAGTACTTC. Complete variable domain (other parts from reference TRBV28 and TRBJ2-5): DVKVTQSSRYLVKRTGEKVFLECVQDMDHENMFWYRQDPGLGLRLIYFSYDVKMKEKGDIPEGYSVSREKKERFSLILESASTNQTSMYLCASSFPSLGTQYFGPGTRLLVL.

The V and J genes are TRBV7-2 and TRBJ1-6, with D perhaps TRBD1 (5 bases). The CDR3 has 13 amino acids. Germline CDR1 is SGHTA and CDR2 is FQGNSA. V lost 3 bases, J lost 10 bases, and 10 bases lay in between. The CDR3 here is CASSFREQSPLHF. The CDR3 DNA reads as TGTGCCAGCAGCTTCAGGGAGCAGTCACCCCTCCACTTT.

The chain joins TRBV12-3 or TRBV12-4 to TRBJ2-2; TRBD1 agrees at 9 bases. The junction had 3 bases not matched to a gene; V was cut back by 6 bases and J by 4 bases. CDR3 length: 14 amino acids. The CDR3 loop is CASRGTGSTGELFF. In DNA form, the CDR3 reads TGTGCCAGCAGAGGGACAGGGAGCACCGGGGAGCTGTTTTTT.

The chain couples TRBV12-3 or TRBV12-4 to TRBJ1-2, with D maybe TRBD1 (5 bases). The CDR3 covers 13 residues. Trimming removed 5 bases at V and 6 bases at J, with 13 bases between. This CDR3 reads CASSPRLGDGYTF. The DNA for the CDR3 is TGTGCCAGCAGTCCCCGGTTGGGGGATGGCTACACCTTC.

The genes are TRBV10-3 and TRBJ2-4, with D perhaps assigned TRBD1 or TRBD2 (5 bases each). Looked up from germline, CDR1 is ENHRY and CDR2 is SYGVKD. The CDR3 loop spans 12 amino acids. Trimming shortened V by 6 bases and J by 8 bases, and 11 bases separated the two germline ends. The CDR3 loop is CAIRGTDDIQYF. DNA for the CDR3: TGTGCCATCAGGGGGACGGATGACATTCAGTACTTC.

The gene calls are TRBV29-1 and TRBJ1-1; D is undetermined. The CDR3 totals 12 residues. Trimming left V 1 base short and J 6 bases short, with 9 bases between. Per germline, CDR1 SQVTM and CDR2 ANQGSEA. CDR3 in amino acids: CSVEGDSPEAFF. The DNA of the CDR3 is TGCAGCGTTGAAGGGGATTCCCCTGAAGCTTTCTTT.

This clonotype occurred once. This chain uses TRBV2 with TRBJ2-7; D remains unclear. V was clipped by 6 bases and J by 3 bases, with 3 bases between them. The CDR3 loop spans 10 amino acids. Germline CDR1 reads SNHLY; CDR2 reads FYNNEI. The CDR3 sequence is CASRIYEQYF. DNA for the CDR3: TGTGCCAGCAGGATCTACGAGCAGTACTTC. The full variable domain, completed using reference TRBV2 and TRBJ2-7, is EPEVTQTPSHQVTQMGQEVILRCVPISNHLYFYWYRQILGQKVEFLVSFYNNEISEKSEIFDDQFSVERPDGSNFTLKIRSTKLEDSAMYFCASRIYEQYFGPGTRLTVT.